Reported below is one T cell receptor (beta chain). What it recognizes is unknown. This same CDR3 is encoded by further DNA sequences in the sample. V lost 8 bases to trimming and J lost 4 bases, with 12 bases between them. The CDR3 extends over 13 amino acids. Looked up from germline, CDR1 is MNHEY and CDR2 is SMNVEV (reference sequence). This sample is drawn from a study of shared clonotypes between healthy human individuals. The wider study: Per donor, CD8 memory used one plate, CD8 naive used two, CD4 memory used three and CD4 naive used three. Study-wide points: Lower generation probabilities were found for non-shared clonotypes than for those shared by all four donors. Naive subsets generally exceeded memory subsets in estimated richness.

CD45RO-negative CD8 cells positively selected for CCR7 made up the naive population, which excluded terminally differentiated effector memory CD45RA+ cells. The protocol was immunoSEQ multiplex PCR, while the TCRdb copy is restricted to in-frame clones and leaves out a portion. The data hold 450,000 to 700,000 clones, with nearly 97% observed a single time. What was sequenced was naive CD8+ T cells sorted from blood. The receptor was derived from a woman in her thirties in good health. This sequence joins TRBV27 and TRBJ2-1; the D is unclear. CDR3 DNA sequence: TGTGCCAGCGGCCTCGGGTCTTACAATGAGCAGTTCTTC. This encodes CASGLGSYNEQFF.